Listed here are 4 T cell receptor beta chains from one sample, sequenced in a study of CD8 T cells in Susac syndrome. Random hexamers served to reverse transcribe about 0.5 to 1 ug RNA. Each CDR3 protein is one row after TCRdb ran MiXCR on the immunoSEQ multiplex PCR reads. The sample gives some 110,000 distinct CDR3 sequences, around 94% of which show up once; over 0.065% is in the top ten. Sequencing was carried out using CD4+ T cells from PBMCs. These TCRs come from a human donor in good health.

The gene calls are TRBV18 and TRBJ2-7; D not resolved. The V gene's germline CDR1 is KGHSH and CDR2 LQKENI. CDR3 length equals 14 residues. V dropped 0 bases and J dropped 4 bases, with 10 bases sitting between them. CDR3 coding DNA: TGTGCCAGCTCACCACCGCAGGTTCAATACGAGCAGTACTTC. Its protein product is CASSPPQVQYEQYF.

This clonotype turned up a few times. The V and J genes are TRBV4-3 and TRBJ2-7; TRBD2 aligns across 8 bases. J was trimmed by 2 bases and V by 4 bases; bases with no gene match: 7. Germline loops: CDR1 LGHNA, CDR2 YSLEER. The CDR3 contains 15 residues. Here the CDR3 DNA reads TGCGCCAGCAGCCGACAAGGTAGCGGGGCCTACGAGCAGTACTTC. This codes for CASSRQGSGAYEQYF.

The rearrangement uses TRBV11-2 and TRBJ2-7; no firm D call. Deletions cut 6 bases from V and 1 base from J, with 13 bases between. The CDR3 extends over 14 amino acids. CDR1 SGHAT and CDR2 FQNNGV come from the germline V gene. The CDR3 nucleotides read TGTGCCAGCAGGAAGCCGGCTAGTTCCTACGAGCAGTACTTC. This codes for CASRKPASSYEQYF.

The CDR3 spells CASSSASGRALTGELFF. Written as DNA, the CDR3 is TGTGCCAGCAGCTCGGCTAGCGGGAGGGCCCTCACCGGGGAGCTGTTTTTT. The rearrangement uses TRBV5-4 and TRBJ2-2; 12 bases are shared with TRBD2. CDR3 size: 17 residues. After removal of 3 bases from V and 4 bases from J, the junction contained 7 bases not matched to a gene. The germline V gene has CDR1 SGHNT and CDR2 YYREEE (reference sequence).